This T cell receptor (beta chain) was sequenced in a study of T-cell memory formation after mild COVID-19. In the study overall: TCR clusters showed largely donor specificity. General study findings and limits: Some SARS-CoV-2-responding clones were already detected in memory before infection.

This CDR3 has 15 residues. CDR1 is DFQATT, CDR2 SNEGSKA, per germline (reference sequence). The ends lost 8 bases at V and 2 bases at J; junction bases unmatched: 13. This clonotype was seen a few times. Its antigen is not identified. Constant-segment primers served in 5'RACE that generated TCR alpha and TCR beta cDNA libraries bearing sample barcodes and UMIs. TCRdb re-derived calls from the 5' RACE reads in MiXCR, one entry per CDR3 protein. The sample records fewer than 550,000 distinct CDR3 sequences, around 20% being singletons. The sequencing sample was made of PBMCs or a T cell subset sorted from them (not recorded which). The genes are TRBV20-1 and TRBJ1-2; TRBD1 matches 8 bases. This sequence originates from an adult woman who had mild COVID-19 (a few samples of this study predate the infection). Cell type and time point are not known. CDR3 in DNA: TGCAGTCCCCCCGGGACAGGCGGTAGCAACTATGGCTACACCTTC. It specifies CSPPGTGGSNYGYTF.